These 27 T cell receptor beta chains came from one sample sequenced in a study of T cells in Graves' hyperthyroidism and ophthalmopathy. Amplification of TCR beta CDR3 regions was performed using RNA transcripts as template. An initial round of RT-PCR targeting the TCR CDR3 relied on the HTBI primer set. Each CDR3 protein gets one entry after TCRdb re-called the multiplex PCR reads with MiXCR. The sample has roughly 180,000 distinct CDR3 sequences, over 15% seen once; the top ten hold about 29%. Sequencing used blood. The receptors were sampled from a woman aged 50 to 60 with Graves' hyperthyroidism.

As regards this clonotype: An end of the junction differs from the germline gene, which may be a read error. The chain uses TRBV7-9 and TRBJ1-5; 8 nucleotides line up with TRBD1. There are 14 residues in the CDR3. Germline V gene data show CDR1 as SEHNR and CDR2 as FQNEAQ (reference sequence). The CDR3 loop is CASSGQGSNHPQHF. In DNA form, the CDR3 reads TGTGCCAGCAGCGGACAGGGAAGCAATCACCCCCAGCATTTT.

Notes on this clonotype: A clone one base away is much larger, so this may be a read error. The V call is TRBV7-2, the J call TRBJ2-3; D is perhaps TRBD1 (7 bases). The CDR3 is made up of 15 amino acids. Trimming removed 4 bases at V and 6 bases at J, with 17 bases between. Germline-derived CDR1 and CDR2 are SGHTA and FQGNSA. This CDR3 is CASSYGGGFSDTQYF. As DNA, the CDR3 is TGTGCCAGCAGCTACGGAGGGGGCTTTTCGGATACGCAGTATTTT.

This clonotype was observed at least ten times. The chain has TRBV15 and TRBJ1-1; D gene uncertain. V lost 1 base and J lost 5, with 8 bases in between. The germline V gene has CDR1 LNHNV and CDR2 YYDKDF (reference sequence). CDR3 length: 13 residues. CDR3 residues: CATSRGGETEAFF. DNA of the CDR3: TGTGCCACCAGCAGAGGCGGCGAAACTGAAGCTTTCTTT.

This clonotype was detected only a few times. A much more abundant neighbour one base away suggests this may be a read error. Likely a read error: the CDR3 ends without its conserved phenylalanine or tryptophan. The chain recombines TRBV7-9 with TRBJ1-2; tentatively, D is TRBD1 (6 bases). Per germline, CDR1 SEHNR and CDR2 FQNEAQ (reference sequence). The CDR3 has 15 residues. The ends were cut back, 4 bases at V and 0 bases at J, with 12 bases in the middle. The CDR3 sequence is CASSSGTYTNYGYTL. CDR3 DNA sequence: TGTGCCAGCAGCTCGGGGACATACACTAACTATGGCTACACCTTA.

This clonotype was recorded many times. The chain carries TRBV7-2 and TRBJ1-1; D gene unclear. The CDR3 totals 13 residues. The germline gives CDR1 SGHTA, CDR2 FQGNSA. V was cut by 1 base and J by 1 base, with 4 bases left in between. The CDR3 reads CASSLGKNTEAFF. The CDR3 DNA is TGTGCCAGCAGCTTAGGCAAGAACACTGAAGCTTTCTTT. Together with reference TRBV7-2 and TRBJ1-1, the CDR3 gives the full variable domain: GAGVSQSPSNKVTEKGKDVELRCDPISGHTALYWYRQSLGQGLEFLIYFQGNSAPDKSGLPSDRFSAERTGGSVSTLTIQRTQQEDSAVYLCASSLGKNTEAFFGQGTRLTVV.

The genes are TRBV2 and TRBJ1-2, with TRBD1 as a possible D gene (5 bases). The length of the CDR3 is 14 residues. Trimming took 7 bases from V and 2 from J, leaving 14 bases between them. Germline lookup yields CDR1 SNHLY and CDR2 FYNNEI. The CDR3 sequence: CASNLQESNYGYTF. CDR3 nucleotide sequence: TGTGCCAGCAATTTACAGGAATCGAACTATGGCTACACCTTC.

The V call is TRBV2, the J call TRBJ1-1; no firm D call. CDR1 is SNHLY, CDR2 FYNNEI, per germline. The CDR3 runs 14 residues. V shed 1 base and J shed 6 bases, with 12 bases lying between them. The CDR3 loop reads CASSEVRQSSEAFF. The CDR3 DNA is TGTGCCAGCAGTGAAGTCAGGCAAAGTTCTGAAGCTTTCTTT.

This clonotype appeared a single time. V is TRBV3-1 and J is TRBJ2-3; the D gene is possibly TRBD2 (6 bases). This CDR3 spans 14 amino acids. The germline V gene encodes CDR1 LGHDT and CDR2 YNNKEL (reference sequence). Trimming removed 4 bases at V and 5 bases at J, with 13 bases between. The CDR3 here is CASSLLEGVDTQYF. In DNA form, the CDR3 reads TGTGCCAGCAGCCTACTGGAGGGTGTAGATACGCAGTATTTT.

This clonotype has at least ten counts. CDR3 sequence: CASSDPGTGDTEAFF. The CDR3 DNA follows: TGTGCCAGCAGTGACCCGGGGACAGGGGACACTGAAGCTTTCTTT. The rearrangement uses TRBV25-1 and TRBJ1-1; 10 positions agree with TRBD1. The CDR3 totals 15 residues. Germline values: CDR1 MGHDK, CDR2 SYGVNS. J lost 3 bases, V lost 3 bases, and 4 bases had no gene match.

The chain couples TRBV7-8 to TRBJ1-5; the D is unclear. Germline CDR1 is SGHVS and CDR2 is FQNEAQ. The length of the CDR3 is 13 residues. The germline V and J ends were trimmed by 6 bases and 0 bases, with 6 bases remaining between them. The CDR3 bases are TGTGCCAGCAGAGGTGATAGCAATCAGCCCCAGCATTTT. Translating gives CASRGDSNQPQHF. The variable domain in full, with the rest retrieved from reference TRBV7-8 and TRBJ1-5, is GAGVSQSPRYKVAKRGQDVALRCDPISGHVSLFWYQQALGQGPEFLTYFQNEAQLDKSGLPSDRFFAERPEGSVSTLKIQRTQQEDSAVYLCASRGDSNQPQHFGDGTRLSIL.

This clonotype appeared many times. The gene calls are TRBV6-1 and TRBJ1-1, with 7 bases that match TRBD1. CDR3 size: 13 residues. Germline V gives CDR1 MNHNS, CDR2 SASEGT. V lost 5 bases and J lost 6; bases outside the gene matches: 6. The CDR3 sequence is CASSPVTGAEAFF. The CDR3 nucleotides are TGTGCCAGCAGTCCGGTTACAGGGGCTGAAGCTTTCTTT.

Ten or more counts support this clonotype. The CDR3 reads CASSESRAEDYNSPLHF. The CDR3 DNA reads TGTGCCAGCAGTGAGTCTCGGGCAGAAGACTATAATTCACCCCTCCACTTT. The rearrangement joins TRBV2 to TRBJ1-6; no firm D call. The V and J ends lost 3 bases and 3 bases respectively, with 15 bases between them. The CDR3 has 17 amino acids. Per the germline V gene, CDR1 is SNHLY and CDR2 is FYNNEI. Together with reference TRBV2 and TRBJ1-6, the CDR3 gives the full variable domain: EPEVTQTPSHQVTQMGQEVILRCVPISNHLYFYWYRQILGQKVEFLVSFYNNEISEKSEIFDDQFSVERPDGSNFTLKIRSTKLEDSAMYFCASSESRAEDYNSPLHFGNGTRLTVT.

This clonotype was picked up many times. The CDR3 DNA sequence: TGTGCCAGCAGCGTAGGGTCCGGGACAGGGAACTATGGCTACACCTTC. This codes for CASSVGSGTGNYGYTF. The chain combines TRBV9 with TRBJ1-2, with 9 bases fitting TRBD1. The V segment lost 0 bases and the J segment 2 bases; nucleotides outside the gene matches: 5. This CDR3 spans 16 amino acids. Per the germline V gene, CDR1 is SGDLS and CDR2 is YYNGEE.

The chain recombines TRBV7-9 with TRBJ2-3; 9 bases align to TRBD1. Germline values: CDR1 SEHNR, CDR2 FQNEAQ (reference sequence). The V gene end was trimmed by 1 base and the J gene end by 4 bases; junction bases not matched to a gene: 6. The CDR3 spans 16 residues. The CDR3 here is CASSLDTGGRADTQYF. For the CDR3, the DNA is TGTGCCAGCAGCTTAGATACAGGGGGCCGGGCAGATACGCAGTATTTT.

This clonotype showed up just a few times. V is TRBV7-9 and J is TRBJ2-5; 11 positions agree with TRBD2. From germline, CDR1 is SEHNR and CDR2 FQNEAQ (reference sequence). V trimming: 7 bases; J trimming: 0 bases; junction bases outside the gene matches: 7. This CDR3 is built from 16 residues. The CDR3 spells CASTTPGLADQETQYF. Here the CDR3 DNA reads TGTGCCAGCACCACTCCGGGACTAGCGGACCAAGAGACCCAGTACTTC.

Many counts were recorded for this clonotype. The V call is TRBV20-1, the J call TRBJ2-5; weak D call: TRBD2 (6 bases). Trimming cost V 5 bases and J 0 bases, with 10 bases left between them. Germline CDR1 reads DFQATT; CDR2 reads SNEGSKA (reference sequence). This CDR3 region has 13 residues. CDR3 nucleotides: TGCAGTGCTGACCGGGACTACCAAGAGACCCAGTACTTC. This sequence encodes CSADRDYQETQYF.

This clonotype was counted many times. The chain combines TRBV7-8 with TRBJ2-2; a weak D match, TRBD1 (6 bases). V dropped 5 bases and J dropped 6 bases, with 13 bases sitting between them. The CDR3 has 14 residues. CDR1 and CDR2 from the germline V gene are SGHVS and FQNEAQ. CDR3 DNA: TGTGCCAGCAGCCTACAGGGTAACGCCGGGGAGCTGTTTTTT. This translates into CASSLQGNAGELFF.

This clonotype was detected ten times or more. CDR3 DNA: TGTGCCAGCAGCTTATTCGTAGGGCTAGATACGCAGTATTTT. It encodes CASSLFVGLDTQYF. The chain carries TRBV7-3 and TRBJ2-3; D unresolved. The CDR3 totals 14 residues. V was shortened by 2 bases and J by 5 bases, with 11 bases between the two germline ends. Germline V gives CDR1 SGHTA, CDR2 FQGTGA.

This clonotype was detected ten times or more. CDR3 residues: CASSRGHSFSGNTIYF. CDR3 DNA: TGTGCCAGCAGCCGCGGACACTCTTTTTCTGGAAACACCATATATTTT. The chain joins TRBV3-1 to TRBJ1-3; weak D call: TRBD1 (5 bases). Trimming removed 4 bases from V and 1 base from J, with 14 bases in between. Germline CDR1 is LGHDT and CDR2 is YNNKEL (reference sequence). This CDR3 is 16 amino acids long.

The rearrangement joins TRBV30 to TRBJ1-1; TRBD1 aligns across 8 bases. The CDR3 length is 14 residues. V shed 3 bases and J 1 base; nucleotides not matched to a gene: 4. CDR1 is GTSNPN, CDR2 SVGIG, per germline (reference sequence). The CDR3 nucleotides read TGTGCCTGGAGCAGGGACAGGACGAACACTGAAGCTTTCTTT. It yields the protein CAWSRDRTNTEAFF.

This chain joins TRBV20-1 and TRBJ2-7; 14 bases align to TRBD2. The V gene's germline CDR1 is DFQATT and CDR2 SNEGSKA (reference sequence). The CDR3 spans 15 residues. V gave up 2 bases and J gave up 3 bases; unmatched junction bases: 3. CDR3 region: CSARPGLAGDYEQYF. DNA for the CDR3: TGCAGTGCTAGACCGGGACTAGCGGGGGACTACGAGCAGTACTTC.

This clonotype showed up just a few times. The chain recombines TRBV5-1 with TRBJ2-4; no definite D call. Per the germline V gene, CDR1 is SGHRS and CDR2 is YFSETQ. This CDR3 spans 12 amino acids. V lost 2 bases, J lost 8 bases, and 8 bases lay in between. In DNA, the CDR3 is TGCGCCAGCAGCTTCTCTGGGGACATTCAGTACTTC. Protein sequence: CASSFSGDIQYF.

This clonotype came up many times. The V call is TRBV19, the J call TRBJ2-7; D perhaps matches TRBD2 (5 bases). CDR3 length: 15 residues. The germline gives CDR1 LNHDA, CDR2 SQIVND (reference sequence). The V gene lost 3 bases and the J gene lost 2 bases, with 14 bases spanning the gap. In DNA, the CDR3 is TGTGCCAGTAGTATGGGGTCGGGGTCGACCTACGAGCAGTACTTC. This sequence encodes CASSMGSGSTYEQYF.

The V gene is TRBV9, the J gene TRBJ2-2, with 7 bases aligning to TRBD2. The CDR3 is 15 residues long. V shed 5 bases and J 5 bases; nucleotides not matched to a gene: 9. CDR1 is SGDLS, CDR2 YYNGEE, per germline. In DNA form, the CDR3 reads TGTGCCAGCAGGGGGCTTGGGGGGGGAACCGGGGAGCTGTTTTTT. As protein: CASRGLGGGTGELFF.

This clonotype was counted at least ten times. The V and J genes are TRBV6-1 and TRBJ2-6; no reliable D call. This CDR3 contains 13 residues. Trimming removed 5 bases at V and 3 bases at J, with 5 bases between. Looked up from germline, CDR1 is MNHNS and CDR2 is SASEGT. In DNA, the CDR3 is TGTGCCAGCAGTCAAGATGGGGCCAACGTCCTGACTTTC. The encoded protein is CASSQDGANVLTF.

The chain carries TRBV20-1 and TRBJ2-4; D is perhaps TRBD2 (5 bases). CDR3 length: 14 amino acids. Germline V gene sequence: CDR1 DFQATT, CDR2 SNEGSKA (reference sequence). Trimming removed 0 bases from V and 7 bases from J, with 13 bases in between. CDR3 protein: CSARDVHRGNIQYF. The CDR3 DNA is TGCAGTGCTAGAGACGTACATCGCGGGAACATTCAGTACTTC.

This clonotype has at least ten counts. The chain recombines TRBV20-1 with TRBJ1-4, with D perhaps matching TRBD1 (5 bases). Trimming removed 6 bases from V and 7 bases from J, with 15 bases in between. CDR1 is DFQATT, CDR2 SNEGSKA, per germline (reference sequence). CDR3 size: 13 residues. CDR3 protein: CSARDGGREKLFF. The CDR3 region has the DNA TGCAGTGCAAGGGACGGCGGGCGTGAAAAACTGTTTTTT.